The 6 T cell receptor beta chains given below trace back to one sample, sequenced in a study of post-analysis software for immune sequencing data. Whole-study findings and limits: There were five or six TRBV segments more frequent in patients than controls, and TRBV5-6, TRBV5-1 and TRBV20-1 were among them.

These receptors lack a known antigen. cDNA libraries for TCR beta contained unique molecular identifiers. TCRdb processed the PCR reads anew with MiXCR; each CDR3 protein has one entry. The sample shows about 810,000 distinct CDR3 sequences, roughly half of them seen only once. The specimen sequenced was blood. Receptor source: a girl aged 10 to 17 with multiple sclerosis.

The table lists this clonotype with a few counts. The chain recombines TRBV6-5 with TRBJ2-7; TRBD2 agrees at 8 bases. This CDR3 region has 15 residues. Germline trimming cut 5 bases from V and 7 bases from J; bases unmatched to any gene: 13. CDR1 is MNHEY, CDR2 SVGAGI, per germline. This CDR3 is CASSPGLAKPLEQYF. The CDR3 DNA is TGTGCCAGCAGTCCCGGACTAGCCAAGCCCTTGGAGCAGTACTTC.

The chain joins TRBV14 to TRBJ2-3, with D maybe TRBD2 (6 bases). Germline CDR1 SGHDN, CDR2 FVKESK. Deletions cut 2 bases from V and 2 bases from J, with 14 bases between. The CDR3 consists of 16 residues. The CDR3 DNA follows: TGTGCCAGCAGCCAACTGGACTATACCACCACAGATACGCAGTATTTT. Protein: CASSQLDYTTTDTQYF. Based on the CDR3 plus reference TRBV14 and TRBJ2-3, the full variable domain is EAGVTQFPSHSVIEKGQTVTLRCDPISGHDNLYWYRRVMGKEIKFLLHFVKESKQDESGMPNNRFLAERTGGTYSTLKVQPAELEDSGVYFCASSQLDYTTTDTQYFGPGTRLTVL.

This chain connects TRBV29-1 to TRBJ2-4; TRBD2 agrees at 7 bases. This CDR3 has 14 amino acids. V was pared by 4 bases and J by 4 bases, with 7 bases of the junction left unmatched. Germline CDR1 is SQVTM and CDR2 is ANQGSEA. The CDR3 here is CSVVGAGSKNIQYF. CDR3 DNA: TGCAGCGTTGTTGGAGCGGGATCGAAAAACATTCAGTACTTC.

Here the CDR3 DNA reads TGTGCCAGCTGTGAGGGACTAGCGGGATTCTACAATGAGCAGTTCTTC. This sequence encodes CASCEGLAGFYNEQFF. The chain uses TRBV6-6 and TRBJ2-1; 13 nucleotides line up with TRBD2. Per germline, CDR1 MNHNY and CDR2 SVGAGI (reference sequence). V gave up 8 bases and J gave up 3 bases; unmatched junction bases: 7. The CDR3 has 16 amino acids.

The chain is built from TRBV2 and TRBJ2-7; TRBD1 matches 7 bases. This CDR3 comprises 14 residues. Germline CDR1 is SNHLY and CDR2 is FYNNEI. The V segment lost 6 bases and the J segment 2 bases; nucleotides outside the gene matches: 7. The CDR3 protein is CASRAGTATYEQYF. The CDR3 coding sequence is TGTGCCAGCAGGGCTGGGACAGCCACCTACGAGCAGTACTTC.

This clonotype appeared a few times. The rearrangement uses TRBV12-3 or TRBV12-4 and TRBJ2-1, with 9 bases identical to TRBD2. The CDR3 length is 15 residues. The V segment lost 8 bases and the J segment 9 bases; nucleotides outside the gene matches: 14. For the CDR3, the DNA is TGTGCCAGCCGTCTGGTGGGCGGGAGGGCTGGTGAGCAGTTCTTC. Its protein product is CASRLVGGRAGEQFF.